The 3 T cell receptor beta chains below come from one sample, sequenced in a study of T-cell memory formation after mild COVID-19 (dated by TCRdb to the early 2020s). The library was prepared using 5' RACE. Sequencing used an Illumina NovaSeq 6000. TCRdb took the public reads, trimmed them with fastp at Q25, ran MiXCR for clone calling and kept in-frame beta chains. Identical CDR3 proteins give one entry, which carries the most common genes and DNA. The sample table contains approximately 500,000 distinct CDR3 sequences; only one count was recorded for around a quarter of them. The ten largest clones capture about 12% of the sample. Sequenced sample: PBMCs or a T cell subset sorted from them (not recorded which). The receptors derive from an adult woman who had mild COVID-19 (a few samples of this study predate the infection). The sample titles of this study are shuffled in the database, so cell type and time point are left out; the donor was told from shared clones.

This clonotype has only a few counts. This chain connects TRBV5-1 to TRBJ2-3; D gene uncertain. The V and J ends lost 1 base and 1 base respectively, with 10 bases between them. Germline V lookup: CDR1 SGHRS, CDR2 YFSETQ. The CDR3 runs 15 residues. CDR3 nucleotides: TGCGCCAGCAGCTTGCAGAGTCCAGGCACAGATACGCAGTATTTT. It translates to CASSLQSPGTDTQYF.

The chain carries TRBV20-1 and TRBJ2-3; D is perhaps TRBD1 (7 bases). Germline assignment: CDR1 DFQATT and CDR2 SNEGSKA (reference sequence). The V and J ends lost 1 base and 2 bases respectively, with 19 bases between them. This CDR3 comprises 17 residues. In DNA form, the CDR3 reads TGCAGTGCTAGAGCGGCCGGGGGCAGGGGGATCACAGATACGCAGTATTTT. It encodes CSARAAGGRGITDTQYF.

The sample holds many counts of this clonotype. This chain links TRBV29-1 with TRBJ2-5; 8 bases align to TRBD1. Looked up from germline, CDR1 is SQVTM and CDR2 is ANQGSEA. With 5 bases clipped from V and 7 bases from J, the junction kept 12 bases outside the gene matches. CDR3 size: 14 residues. The CDR3 is CSVTDRGPSGTQYF. As DNA, the CDR3 is TGCAGCGTTACTGACAGGGGCCCTTCAGGGACCCAGTACTTC.